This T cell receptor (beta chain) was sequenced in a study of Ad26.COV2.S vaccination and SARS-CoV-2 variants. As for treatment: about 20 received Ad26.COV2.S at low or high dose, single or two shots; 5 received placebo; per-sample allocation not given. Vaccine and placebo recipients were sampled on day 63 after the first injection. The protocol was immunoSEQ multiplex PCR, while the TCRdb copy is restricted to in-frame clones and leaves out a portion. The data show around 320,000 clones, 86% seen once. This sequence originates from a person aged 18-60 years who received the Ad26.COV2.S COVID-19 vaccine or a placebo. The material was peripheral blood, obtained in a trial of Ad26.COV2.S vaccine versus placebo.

Written as DNA, the CDR3 is TGTGCCAGCAGCTACCTCGGGGGGCGGAACACTGAAGCTTTCTTT. Residues: CASSYLGGRNTEAFF. This chain connects TRBV7-8 to TRBJ1-1, with a tentative D call TRBD1 (6 bases). V lost 4 bases and J 1 base, leaving 13 bases between the germline ends. This CDR3 is 15 amino acids long. Germline CDR1 and CDR2: SGHVS and FQNEAQ.